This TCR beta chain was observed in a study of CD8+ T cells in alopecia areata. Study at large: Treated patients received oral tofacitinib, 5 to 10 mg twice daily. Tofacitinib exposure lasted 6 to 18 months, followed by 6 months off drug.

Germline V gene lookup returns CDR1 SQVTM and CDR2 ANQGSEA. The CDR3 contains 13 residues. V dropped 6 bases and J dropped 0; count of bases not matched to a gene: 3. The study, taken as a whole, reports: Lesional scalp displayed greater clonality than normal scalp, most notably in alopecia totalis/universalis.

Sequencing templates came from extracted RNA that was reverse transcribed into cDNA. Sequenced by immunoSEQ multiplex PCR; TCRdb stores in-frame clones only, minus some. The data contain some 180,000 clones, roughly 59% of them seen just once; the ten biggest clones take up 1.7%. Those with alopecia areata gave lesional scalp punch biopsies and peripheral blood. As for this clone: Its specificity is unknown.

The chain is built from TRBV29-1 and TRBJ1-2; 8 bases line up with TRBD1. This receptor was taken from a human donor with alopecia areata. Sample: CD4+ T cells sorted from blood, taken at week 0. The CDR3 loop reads CSVGTGSNYGYTF. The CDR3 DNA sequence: TGCAGCGTCGGGACAGGATCTAACTATGGCTACACCTTC.